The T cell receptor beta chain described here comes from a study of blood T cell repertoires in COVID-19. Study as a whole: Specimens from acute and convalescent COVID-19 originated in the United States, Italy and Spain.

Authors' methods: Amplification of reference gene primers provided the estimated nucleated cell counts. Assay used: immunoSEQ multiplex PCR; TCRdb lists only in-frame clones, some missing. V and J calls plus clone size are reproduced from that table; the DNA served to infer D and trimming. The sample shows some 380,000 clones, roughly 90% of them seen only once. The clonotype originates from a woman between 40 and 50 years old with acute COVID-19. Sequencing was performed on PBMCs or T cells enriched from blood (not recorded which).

In DNA form, the CDR3 reads TGTGCCAGCAGCCAACCTCCAGCCAGCGAAAATCAGCCCCAGCATTTT. Translated: CASSQPPASENQPQHF. V and J are TRBV3-1 (or the pseudogene TRBV3-2) and TRBJ1-5; D is unclear. CDR3 length equals 16 residues. With 2 bases removed from V and 4 bases from J, the gap between germline ends came to 15 bases. In germline, CDR1 is LGHDT, CDR2 YNNKEL (reference sequence).